The rows below give T cell receptor beta chains drawn from one sample of a study of blood T cell repertoires in COVID-19. The table came from immunoSEQ multiplex PCR; TCRdb's copy has only in-frame clones and leaves some out. Here the sample spans around 230,000 clones, over 75% being singletons. The specimen was peripheral blood. The source of these receptors is a woman aged 80 or older with acute or convalescent COVID-19. Each CDR3 is given with its conserved first and last residue. D genes are given only for firm matches. Size is omitted from some rows. Given values are once, few, many or a class for expanded clones.

size: -; D: TRBD2; V: TRBV5-1; J: TRBJ2-7; DNA: TGCGCCAGCAGACTTGGCCTAGGGAGGGACTCCCGTGAGGGTTACGAGCAGTACTTC; CDR3: CASRLGLGRDSREGYEQYF
size: -; D: -; V: TRBV18; J: TRBJ2-5; DNA: TGTGCCAGCTCACCATTGGGCGAGACCCAGTACTTC; CDR3: CASSPLGETQYF
size: -; D: -; V: TRBV5-3; J: TRBJ1-4; DNA: TGTGCCAGAAGCTTGGTGGCAGGGTATATCGCTAATGAAAAACTGTTTTTT; CDR3: CARSLVAGYIANEKLFF
size: -; D: TRBD2; V: TRBV5-1; J: TRBJ2-3; DNA: TGCGCCAGCAGCCCGGGGGGATATACAGATACGCAGTATTTT; CDR3: CASSPGGYTDTQYF
size: -; D: TRBD2; V: TRBV10-3; J: TRBJ2-1; DNA: TGTGCCATCAGAAATAGCGGGAGCTCCTACAATGAGCAGTTCTTC; CDR3: CAIRNSGSSYNEQFF
size: few; D: TRBD1; V: TRBV5-1; J: TRBJ2-1; DNA: TGCGCCAGCAGCCCCAGACAGGGCCCCCCTTCCTACAATGAGCAGTTCTTC; CDR3: CASSPRQGPPSYNEQFF
size: -; D: TRBD1; V: TRBV3-1/TRBV3-2; J: TRBJ1-2; DNA: TGTGCCAGCAGCCAAGTGGGACAGCTTAACTATGGCTACACCTTC; CDR3: CASSQVGQLNYGYTF
size: -; D: -; V: TRBV2; J: TRBJ1-4; DNA: TGTGCCAGCAGTGAAGCGCCTCTGACCGGGGGGGCAGGTAATGAAAAACTGTTTTTT; CDR3: CASSEAPLTGGAGNEKLFF
size: once; D: TRBD1; V: TRBV7-9; J: TRBJ1-1; DNA: TGTGCCAGCAGCTTAGCGTCCGGACAGGGGGCGGCTGAAGCTTTCTTT; CDR3: CASSLASGQGAAEAFF
size: once; D: -; V: TRBV3-1/TRBV3-2; J: TRBJ1-4; DNA: TGTGCCAGCAGCCCTATCCCCGGGTCTAGAGGTGAAAAACTGTTTTTT; CDR3: CASSPIPGSRGEKLFF
size: -; D: -; V: TRBV7-2; J: TRBJ2-1; DNA: TGTGCCAGCAGCTTAAGTGCGGGGCCCCCGACGAATGAGCAGTTCTTC; CDR3: CASSLSAGPPTNEQFF
size: few; D: TRBD1; V: TRBV12-3/TRBV12-4; J: TRBJ1-2; DNA: TGTGCCAGTGGACAGGCCTATGGCTACACCTTC; CDR3: CASGQAYGYTF
size: -; D: TRBD2; V: TRBV7-6; J: TRBJ2-2; DNA: TGTGCCAGCAGCTTTGACGTGAGACTAGCGGGGGATAACACCGGGGAGCTGTTTTTT; CDR3: CASSFDVRLAGDNTGELFF
size: -; D: TRBD1; V: TRBV7-3; J: TRBJ1-1; DNA: TGTACCAGCAGCTCAAGACAGGGGGTCACCTCTGAAGCTTTCTTT; CDR3: CTSSSRQGVTSEAFF
size: -; D: TRBD2; V: TRBV24-1; J: TRBJ2-1; DNA: TGTGCCACCAGTGTTGGGTACAGTGGCGGGAGGGTAAATGAGCAGTTCTTC; CDR3: CATSVGYSGGRVNEQFF
size: -; D: -; V: TRBV9; J: TRBJ2-6; DNA: TGTGCCAGCAGCGGGCAGCTATACTATGTCAACTCTGGGGCCAACGTCCTGACTTTC; CDR3: CASSGQLYYVNSGANVLTF
size: -; D: -; V: TRBV12-3/TRBV12-4; J: TRBJ1-1; DNA: TGTGCCAGCAGGGGGCAGATGAACACTGAAGCTTTCTTT; CDR3: CASRGQMNTEAFF
size: -; D: TRBD2; V: TRBV7-2; J: TRBJ2-1; DNA: TGTGCCAGCAGCCCAACTAGCGGGAGAGACAATGAGCAGTTCTTC; CDR3: CASSPTSGRDNEQFF
size: few; D: -; V: TRBV23-1; J: TRBJ2-7; DNA: TGCGCCAGCAGTAGAGCCTACGAGCAGTACTTC; CDR3: CASSRAYEQYF
size: -; D: TRBD1; V: TRBV18; J: TRBJ1-2; DNA: TGTGCCAGCTCTCCCCCGGGGACAGAAAACTATGGCTACACCTTC; CDR3: CASSPPGTENYGYTF
size: few; D: -; V: TRBV3-1/TRBV3-2; J: TRBJ1-3; DNA: TGTGCCAGCAGCCTAAATCCCGGGAGCTCTGGAAACACCATATATTTT; CDR3: CASSLNPGSSGNTIYF
size: -; D: -; V: TRBV5-1; J: TRBJ1-1; DNA: TGCGCCAGCAGCTTGGGACAGTCCACTGAAGCTTTCTTT; CDR3: CASSLGQSTEAFF
size: -; D: TRBD2; V: TRBV3-1/TRBV3-2; J: TRBJ2-3; DNA: TGTGCCAGCAGCCGACTAGCGGGGGAGTCAGATACGCAGTATTTT; CDR3: CASSRLAGESDTQYF
size: -; D: -; V: TRBV6-5; J: TRBJ1-2; DNA: TGTGCCAGCAGAACGACAGAGAACTATGGCTACACCTTC; CDR3: CASRTTENYGYTF
size: -; D: TRBD2; V: TRBV6-5; J: TRBJ2-7; DNA: TGTGCCAGCAGTTCAAGCGGGAGGGCCACCGAGCAGTACTTC; CDR3: CASSSSGRATEQYF
size: -; D: -; V: TRBV3-1/TRBV3-2; J: TRBJ1-1; DNA: TGTGCCAGCAGCCTGGCAGTGAACACTGAAGCTTTCTTT; CDR3: CASSLAVNTEAFF
size: -; D: TRBD2; V: TRBV13; J: TRBJ2-1; DNA: TGTGCCAGCAGCTTAGGACTAGCGGGGGACCAAAAGTTCTTC; CDR3: CASSLGLAGDQKFF
size: -; D: -; V: TRBV10-2; J: TRBJ2-5; DNA: TGCGCCAGCAGTCCGCTCCCTAGCGTCATACGGGAGACCCAGTACTTC; CDR3: CASSPLPSVIRETQYF
size: -; D: -; V: TRBV6-1; J: TRBJ2-2; DNA: TGTGCCAGCAGTGAATTAGGAGGGACCACCGGGGAGCTGTTTTTT; CDR3: CASSELGGTTGELFF
size: -; D: -; V: TRBV10-3; J: TRBJ2-5; DNA: TGTGCCATCAGTGACAGGGATGAGACCCAGTACTTC; CDR3: CAISDRDETQYF
size: -; D: -; V: TRBV21-1; J: TRBJ2-7; DNA: TGTGCCAGCAGCGATAGCGGGAGGGCCGGTTACGAGCAGTACTTC; CDR3: CASSDSGRAGYEQYF
size: -; D: -; V: TRBV19; J: TRBJ2-5; DNA: TGTGCCAGTAGTATCTCGGAGACCCAGTACTTC; CDR3: CASSISETQYF
size: -; D: TRBD1; V: TRBV5-8; J: TRBJ1-4; DNA: TGTGCCAGCAGCTATGCAGCCATTAGGACAGGGGGTAGCGAAAAACTGTTTTTT; CDR3: CASSYAAIRTGGSEKLFF
size: -; D: TRBD1; V: TRBV4-1; J: TRBJ2-3; DNA: TGCGCCAGCAGCCCAGGTGACAGGGGGACGTTAAGCACAGATACGCAGTATTTT; CDR3: CASSPGDRGTLSTDTQYF
size: -; D: -; V: TRBV6-6; J: TRBJ1-4; DNA: TGTGCCAGCAGATATAGACAGGCAACTAATGAAAAACTGTTTTTT; CDR3: CASRYRQATNEKLFF
size: once; D: -; V: TRBV3-1/TRBV3-2; J: TRBJ1-2; DNA: TGTGCCAGCAGCCAAGACGTAGGGAGCTATGGCTACACCTTC; CDR3: CASSQDVGSYGYTF
size: -; D: TRBD1; V: TRBV12-3/TRBV12-4; J: TRBJ1-4; DNA: TGTGCCAGCAGGGCAGGGGGCGGTGAAAAACTGTTTTTT; CDR3: CASRAGGGEKLFF
size: -; D: TRBD2; V: TRBV3-1/TRBV3-2; J: TRBJ2-1; DNA: TGTGCCAGCAGCCAAGCGGGAGGCCGGAGGGGGCAGTTCTTC; CDR3: CASSQAGGRRGQFF
size: few; D: TRBD1; V: TRBV4-2; J: TRBJ2-7; DNA: TGTGCCAGCAGCCAAGCATCGGACAGGTCCTACGAGCAGTACTTC; CDR3: CASSQASDRSYEQYF
size: -; D: TRBD2; V: TRBV27; J: TRBJ2-7; DNA: TGTGCCAGCAGTTTACGGGAGGCCGCCTACGAGCAGTACTTC; CDR3: CASSLREAAYEQYF
size: -; D: -; V: TRBV5-1; J: TRBJ1-2; DNA: TGCGCCAGCAGCTCCCTACAGCCAACTAGGGGCTACACCTTC; CDR3: CASSSLQPTRGYTF
size: -; D: -; V: TRBV18; J: TRBJ2-1; DNA: TGTGCCAGCTCCCCGACACGGGGCTCCTACAATGAGCAGTTCTTC; CDR3: CASSPTRGSYNEQFF
size: -; D: -; V: TRBV9; J: TRBJ1-4; DNA: TGTGCCAGCAGCGCCCGAGTGGCAACTAATGAAAAACTGTTTTTT; CDR3: CASSARVATNEKLFF
size: few; D: -; V: TRBV2; J: TRBJ1-1; DNA: TGTGCCAGCAGTGCCTTAGAGAACACTGAAGCTTTCTTT; CDR3: CASSALENTEAFF
size: -; D: -; V: TRBV3-1/TRBV3-2; J: TRBJ1-6; DNA: TGTGCCAGCAGCCAAGGAGACAGGAATAATTCACCCCTCCACTTT; CDR3: CASSQGDRNNSPLHF
size: -; D: -; V: TRBV6-5; J: TRBJ2-1; DNA: TGTGCCAGCAGTTCCTCGGCGGGTTCCTACAATGAGCAGTTCTTC; CDR3: CASSSSAGSYNEQFF
size: once; D: TRBD2; V: TRBV6-5; J: TRBJ2-1; DNA: TGTGCCTCCTCTAGCGGGGGGGCAGACAATGAGCAGTTCTTC; CDR3: CASSSGGADNEQFF
size: -; D: -; V: TRBV6-5; J: TRBJ1-1; DNA: TGTGCCAGCAGTTACGGAGAGGGCCGGGACACTGAAGCTTTCTTT; CDR3: CASSYGEGRDTEAFF
size: few; D: TRBD1; V: TRBV6-5; J: TRBJ1-2; DNA: TGTGCCAGCAGTCAGACAGGGAACTATGGCTACACCTTC; CDR3: CASSQTGNYGYTF
size: -; D: TRBD1; V: TRBV6-4; J: TRBJ1-2; DNA: TGTGCCAGCAGTGGAGGACAGGGACGCGGCTATGGCTACACCTTC; CDR3: CASSGGQGRGYGYTF
size: -; D: TRBD2; V: TRBV3-1/TRBV3-2; J: TRBJ2-1; DNA: TGTGCCAGCAGTCCGGGACTAGCTGAAATCAATGAGCAGTTCTTC; CDR3: CASSPGLAEINEQFF
size: -; D: -; V: TRBV29-1; J: TRBJ1-1; DNA: TGCAGCGTTAGTACAGGAAACACTGAAGCTTTCTTT; CDR3: CSVSTGNTEAFF
size: -; D: -; V: TRBV5-1; J: TRBJ1-1; DNA: TGCGCCAGCAGCTTGCAGGCCATGAACACTGAAGCTTTCTTT; CDR3: CASSLQAMNTEAFF
size: -; D: TRBD1; V: TRBV5-1; J: TRBJ2-3; DNA: TGCGCCAGCAGCGAGGGACAGGGAGACTTCACAGATACGCAGTATTTT; CDR3: CASSEGQGDFTDTQYF
size: -; D: -; V: TRBV12-3/TRBV12-4; J: TRBJ1-1; DNA: TGTGCCAGCAGTTTACACATGAACACTGAAGCTTTCTTT; CDR3: CASSLHMNTEAFF